The 16 T cell receptor beta chains reported below all come from one sample, sequenced in a study of T cells in Graves' hyperthyroidism and ophthalmopathy. Amplification of TCR beta CDR3 regions used RNA as the template. The HTBI primer set drove a first-round RT-PCR of the TCR CDR3. TCRdb processed the multiplex PCR reads anew with MiXCR; each CDR3 protein has one entry. The sample consists of about 640,000 distinct CDR3 sequences, less than 25% of them appearing once. The sequenced material came from blood. The receptors come from a man between 25 and 39 years old with Graves' ophthalmopathy.

The genes are TRBV27 and TRBJ2-7, with 9 bases matching TRBD2. The J segment lost 1 base and the V segment lost 3 bases, leaving 4 bases of the junction unmatched. The CDR3 is 15 residues long. The germline V gene has CDR1 MNHEY and CDR2 SMNVEV (reference sequence). CDR3 loop: CASSFSGRESYEQYF. The CDR3 DNA reads as TGTGCCAGCAGTTTTAGCGGGAGAGAGTCCTACGAGCAGTACTTC.

This chain connects TRBV2 to TRBJ2-1; TRBD2 agrees at 11 bases. V trimming: 6 bases; J trimming: 2 bases; junction bases outside the gene matches: 3. The CDR3 has 15 amino acids. Germline V gene sequence: CDR1 SNHLY, CDR2 FYNNEI. In DNA form, the CDR3 reads TGTGCCAGCAGAACTAGCGGGAGACCCTACAATGAGCAGTTCTTC. It yields the protein CASRTSGRPYNEQFF. Drawing the rest from reference TRBV2 and TRBJ2-1, the complete variable domain is EPEVTQTPSHQVTQMGQEVILRCVPISNHLYFYWYRQILGQKVEFLVSFYNNEISEKSEIFDDQFSVERPDGSNFTLKIRSTKLEDSAMYFCASRTSGRPYNEQFFGPGTRLTVL.

This clonotype was counted only a few times. The rearrangement uses TRBV5-4 and TRBJ1-1; 9 bases match TRBD1. The germline V gene encodes CDR1 SGHNT and CDR2 YYREEE (reference sequence). The CDR3 spans 14 residues. V dropped 6 bases and J dropped 8; count of bases not matched to a gene: 11. CDR3 residues: CASKSGTGRYEAFF. The CDR3 nucleotides read TGTGCCAGCAAGTCCGGGACAGGGCGTTACGAAGCTTTCTTT.

This clonotype came up many times. This chain uses TRBV20-1 with TRBJ2-7, with 7 bases that match TRBD1. V was clipped by 0 bases and J by 0 bases; unmatched bases: 5. The CDR3 runs to 15 residues. Germline V lookup: CDR1 DFQATT, CDR2 SNEGSKA (reference sequence). The CDR3 region has the DNA TGCAGTGCTAGAGACTGGACAGGCCTCTCCTACGAGCAGTACTTC. Protein: CSARDWTGLSYEQYF.

The V and J genes are TRBV6-2 or TRBV6-3 and TRBJ2-5, with D maybe TRBD2 (5 bases). The CDR3 has 16 amino acids. Germline assignment: CDR1 MNHEY and CDR2 SVGEGT. The V gene lost 3 bases and the J gene lost 2 bases, with 16 bases spanning the gap. The CDR3: CASSYHIVRTQETQYF. The CDR3 DNA sequence: TGTGCCAGCAGTTATCACATTGTTCGGACTCAAGAGACCCAGTACTTC.

The table lists this clonotype with a few counts. V is TRBV5-5 and J is TRBJ1-2; D gene ambiguous. V was trimmed by 1 base and J by 1 base, leaving 8 bases between them. Germline V lookup: CDR1 SGHKS, CDR2 YYEKEE (reference sequence). This CDR3 has 14 residues. CDR3 residues: CASSLRQINYGYTF. The CDR3 DNA reads TGTGCCAGCAGCTTGCGGCAGATTAACTATGGCTACACCTTC.

This clonotype was counted between two and nine times. The gene calls are TRBV5-5 and TRBJ2-1; TRBD2 aligns across 7 bases. Germline CDR1 is SGHKS and CDR2 is YYEKEE (reference sequence). The CDR3 is made up of 14 amino acids. After removal of 3 bases from V and 8 bases from J, the junction contained 8 bases not matched to a gene. CDR3: CASSSRGVIDEQFF. The CDR3 DNA reads as TGTGCCAGCAGCTCCCGGGGGGTTATCGATGAGCAGTTCTTC.

This clonotype was detected only a few times. The chain carries TRBV13 and TRBJ2-3; the D call may be TRBD1 or TRBD2 (5 bases each). The CDR3 is made up of 17 amino acids. Germline assignment: CDR1 PRHDT and CDR2 FYEKMQ (reference sequence). Trimming removed 4 bases from V and 0 bases from J, with 17 bases in between. The CDR3 region is CASSSLPGRTSTDTQYF. The CDR3 bases are TGTGCCAGCAGCTCCCTGCCGGGACGAACTAGCACAGATACGCAGTATTTT.

The sample holds a few counts of this clonotype. The V gene is TRBV24-1, the J gene TRBJ1-1; D is possibly TRBD1 (5 bases). The CDR3 runs 12 residues. V shed 5 bases and J shed 4 bases, with 7 bases lying between them. Germline CDR1 reads KGHDR; CDR2 reads SFDVKD. The CDR3 nucleotides read TGTGCCACCAGTGGCGGGGGCACTGAAGCTTTCTTT. Its translation is CATSGGGTEAFF.

This clonotype was recorded at least ten times. The gene calls are TRBV7-3 and TRBJ2-3; D gene unclear. Germline CDR1 is SGHTA and CDR2 is FQGTGA. The CDR3 has 13 amino acids. V was cut by 4 bases and J by 3 bases, with 8 bases left in between. CDR3 amino acids: CASSSSWTDTQYF. As DNA, the CDR3 is TGTGCCAGCAGCTCGTCGTGGACAGATACGCAGTATTTT.

This clonotype was counted a few times. The chain couples TRBV18 to TRBJ2-3; perhaps TRBD2 as D (6 bases). The CDR3 is 16 residues long. Between the trimmed V and J ends, which lost 3 bases and 3 bases, there was a span of 16 bases. Germline V gene data show CDR1 as KGHSH and CDR2 as LQKENI. CDR3: CASSPRSRERTDTQYF. CDR3 coding DNA: TGTGCCAGCTCACCCAGGTCCCGGGAGAGGACAGATACGCAGTATTTT.

The V gene is TRBV28, the J gene TRBJ2-5; 7 bases line up with TRBD2. This CDR3 is 14 amino acids long. The germline V gene has CDR1 MDHEN and CDR2 SYDVKM. The trim removed 6 bases at V and 6 bases at J, leaving 10 bases unmatched. The CDR3 DNA is TGTGCCAGCAGACTACCGGGAGGCCGTAAGACCCAGTACTTC. Residues: CASRLPGGRKTQYF. The full variable domain, its missing parts supplied by reference TRBV28 and TRBJ2-5, is DVKVTQSSRYLVKRTGEKVFLECVQDMDHENMFWYRQDPGLGLRLIYFSYDVKMKEKGDIPEGYSVSREKKERFSLILESASTNQTSMYLCASRLPGGRKTQYFGPGTRLLVL.

This chain joins TRBV25-1 and TRBJ2-7; no firm D call. Trimming left V 6 bases short and J 1 base short, with 19 bases between. Germline V gene sequence: CDR1 MGHDK, CDR2 SYGVNS. The CDR3 covers 16 residues. CDR3 residues: CASSPIGASGSYEQYF. DNA of the CDR3: TGTGCCAGCAGCCCGATCGGTGCTAGTGGATCCTACGAGCAGTACTTC.

In DNA, the CDR3 is TGTGCCAGTAGCGACCGTTTAGAGAATTCACCCCTCCACTTT. This codes for CASSDRLENSPLHF. The chain combines TRBV19 with TRBJ1-6; D remains unclear. The V end lost 6 bases, the J end lost 7 bases, and 13 bases lay between the germline ends. Per the germline V gene, CDR1 is LNHDA and CDR2 is SQIVND (reference sequence). The CDR3 runs to 14 residues.

This clonotype occurred many times. The rearrangement links TRBV30 to TRBJ1-6; D remains unclear. Trimming pared 8 bases from V and 6 bases from J, leaving 11 bases between. Germline V gives CDR1 GTSNPN, CDR2 SVGIG (reference sequence). CDR3 length: 12 amino acids. The CDR3 here is CAGRTVNSPLHF. CDR3 bases: TGTGCCGGCCGCACAGTTAATTCACCCCTCCACTTT.

The sample holds a few counts of this clonotype. V usage is TRBV4-1 and J usage is TRBJ1-5; D is perhaps TRBD1 (5 bases). The germline V gene has CDR1 MGHRA and CDR2 YSYEKL. Trimming pared 3 bases from V and 0 bases from J, leaving 9 bases between. This CDR3 is built from 15 residues. In DNA form, the CDR3 reads TGCGCCAGCAGCCACACAGGAGATAGCAATCAGCCCCAGCATTTT. It translates to CASSHTGDSNQPQHF.